This entry lists 31 T cell receptor beta chains sequenced from one sample in a study of cytomegalovirus exposure and HLA in healthy donors (dated by TCRdb to between 2016 and 2019). Library generation was performed with the immunoSEQ multiplex PCR assay. For the multiplex PCR, a mixture combining 60 forward primers for TCR Vbeta segments and 13 reverse primers for TCR Jbeta segments was used. Sourced from immuneACCESS, this table was stored by TCRdb with only in-frame sequences that have V and J called. A share of the clones is absent; for the studies checked, an unresolved V gene accounts for under half, and the remainder has no known explanation. The sample includes about 120,000 clones, with 55% to 75% observed a single time. The ten largest clones represent 8.7% of the sample. Material: PBMCs. The receptors derive from a man aged 25 to 40 in good health and CMV-seropositive.

The chain combines TRBV5-1 with TRBJ1-1; TRBD1 might be the D (6 bases). The CDR3 has 16 amino acids. Per the germline V gene, CDR1 is SGHRS and CDR2 is YFSETQ. V was cut by 0 bases and J by 4 bases, with 16 bases left in between. The CDR3 bases are TGCGCCAGCAGCTTGGCCTGGCCAGGGGAGAGCACTGAAGCTTTCTTT. Encoded protein: CASSLAWPGESTEAFF.

The chain is built from TRBV18 and TRBJ1-1; D might be TRBD1 (5 bases). V was shortened by 5 bases and J by 3 bases, with 13 bases between the two germline ends. Germline lookup yields CDR1 KGHSH and CDR2 LQKENI. The CDR3 is 14 residues long. The CDR3 here is CASSSKGWDTEAFF. CDR3 sequence (DNA): TGTGCCAGCTCATCAAAGGGGTGGGACACTGAAGCTTTCTTT.

V is TRBV6-1 and J is TRBJ1-2; D remains ambiguous. CDR1 and CDR2 from the germline V gene are MNHNS and SASEGT. Trimming cost V 0 bases and J 4 bases, with 15 bases left between them. The CDR3 totals 16 residues. The chain's CDR3 is CASSEAGRVGTYGYTF. CDR3 sequence (DNA): TGTGCCAGCAGTGAAGCGGGGAGGGTTGGTACCTATGGCTACACCTTC.

This clone was detected a few times. V is TRBV28 and J is TRBJ1-2; 7 nucleotides agree with TRBD1. In germline, CDR1 is MDHEN, CDR2 SYDVKM. This CDR3 is 14 amino acids long. With V trimmed by 5 bases and J by 2 bases, 5 bases remained unmatched. The CDR3 DNA sequence: TGTGCCAGCAGTCTTTCGGGACAGAACTATGGCTACACCTTC. This gives the protein CASSLSGQNYGYTF.

The chain couples TRBV7-9 to TRBJ2-2, with 8 bases that match TRBD2. The CDR3 is 15 residues long. Unmatched junction bases numbered 0, after V lost 3 bases and J lost 0 bases. CDR1 SEHNR and CDR2 FQNEAQ come from the germline V gene (reference sequence). In DNA, the CDR3 is TGTGCCAGCAGCTTTAGCGGGGCGAACACCGGGGAGCTGTTTTTT. This sequence encodes CASSFSGANTGELFF.

CDR3 loop: CSVSRLVGSGSYNEQFF. For the CDR3, the DNA is TGCAGCGTTAGTCGACTAGTCGGATCCGGCTCCTACAATGAGCAGTTCTTC. This chain joins TRBV29-1 and TRBJ2-1; D is perhaps TRBD2 (6 bases). CDR1 is SQVTM, CDR2 ANQGSEA, per germline. The length of the CDR3 is 17 residues. Trimming pared 5 bases from V and 0 bases from J, leaving 20 bases between.

The chain joins TRBV5-4 to TRBJ1-3, with D perhaps TRBD1 (6 bases). Germline CDR1 reads SGHNT; CDR2 reads YYREEE (reference sequence). The CDR3 is 15 amino acids. V gave up 2 bases and J gave up 2 bases, with 11 bases separating them. CDR3 sequence (DNA): TGTGCCAGCAGCTTAAAACAGGGCACTGGAAACACCATATATTTT. It translates to CASSLKQGTGNTIYF.

This clone was recorded once. The chain uses TRBV18 and TRBJ1-5; perhaps TRBD1 as D (5 bases). This CDR3 region has 15 residues. Germline V gene sequence: CDR1 KGHSH, CDR2 LQKENI. V lost 2 bases, J lost 6 bases, and 14 bases lay in between. CDR3 loop: CASSPTAQGSQPQHF. The CDR3 DNA reads TGTGCCAGCTCACCAACGGCGCAGGGAAGTCAGCCCCAGCATTTT.

The chain employs TRBV18 and TRBJ2-7; tentative D call: TRBD1 (5 bases). The CDR3 loop spans 13 amino acids. V lost 4 bases, J lost 2 bases, and 9 bases lay in between. Germline V gives CDR1 KGHSH, CDR2 LQKENI. The chain's CDR3 is CASSLRQTYEQYV. The CDR3, as DNA: TGTGCCAGCTCACTACGACAGACCTACGAGCAGTACGTC.

This chain joins TRBV7-3 and TRBJ2-1; 10 nucleotides match TRBD2. This CDR3 has 15 amino acids. The V and J ends lost 5 bases and 6 bases, in that order; junction bases with no gene match: 7. CDR1 is SGHTA and CDR2 is FQGTGA in the germline V gene. For the CDR3, the DNA is TGTGCCAGCAGCCCTCAACTAGCGGGACGCAATGAGCAGTTCTTC. Protein: CASSPQLAGRNEQFF.

The CDR3 is CASSLEGGEQYV. The CDR3 DNA reads as TGCGCCAGCAGCTTGGAAGGGGGAGAGCAGTACGTC. The gene calls are TRBV5-1 and TRBJ2-7, with D possibly matching TRBD1 (6 bases). The CDR3 is made up of 12 amino acids. The V gene's germline CDR1 is SGHRS and CDR2 YFSETQ. V shed 0 bases and J shed 7 bases, with 8 bases lying between them.

The chain joins TRBV7-2 to TRBJ1-2; 9 nucleotides line up with TRBD1. Per germline, CDR1 SGHTA and CDR2 FQGNSA. This CDR3 comprises 15 residues. The V and J ends lost 4 bases and 2 bases, in that order; junction bases with no gene match: 5. The CDR3: CASSSADRGNYGYTF. CDR3 nucleotides: TGTGCCAGCAGCTCCGCGGACAGGGGAAACTATGGCTACACCTTC. Based on the CDR3 plus reference TRBV7-2 and TRBJ1-2, the full variable domain is GAGVSQSPSNKVTEKGKDVELRCDPISGHTALYWYRQSLGQGLEFLIYFQGNSAPDKSGLPSDRFSAERTGGSVSTLTIQRTQQEDSAVYLCASSSADRGNYGYTFGSGTRLTVV.

The J gene is TRBJ2-5, the V gene TRBV18, with TRBD2 identical over 12 bases. This CDR3 has 17 residues. Germline CDR1 is KGHSH and CDR2 is LQKENI. Losses at the gene ends were 3 bases for V and 3 bases for J; bases not matched to a gene: 8. The CDR3 DNA follows: TGTGCCAGCTCACCCACCCGGACTAGCGGGGATAAAGAGACCCAGTACTTC. It translates to CASSPTRTSGDKETQYF.

The chain uses TRBV7-9 and TRBJ2-5; D gene ambiguous. The CDR3 contains 12 residues. V lost 8 bases, J lost 5 bases, and 12 bases lay in between. The V gene's germline CDR1 is SEHNR and CDR2 FQNEAQ (reference sequence). The CDR3 DNA sequence: TGTGCCAGCCGCTACCTGGAGGAGACCCAGTACTTC. Protein product: CASRYLEETQYF. The full variable domain, with the rest looked up from reference TRBV7-9 and TRBJ2-5, is DTGVSQNPRHKITKRGQNVTFRCDPISEHNRLYWYRQTLGQGPEFLTYFQNEAQLEKSRLLSDRFSAERPKGSFSTLEIQRTEQGDSAMYLCASRYLEETQYFGPGTRLLVL.

This sequence joins TRBV7-3 and TRBJ2-3; TRBD2 aligns across 10 bases. Looked up from germline, CDR1 is SGHTA and CDR2 is FQGTGA. This CDR3 has 16 amino acids. J was trimmed by 5 bases and V by 2 bases; bases with no gene match: 7. The CDR3 region has the DNA TGTGCCAGCAGCTTAGAGCCTAGCGGGAGTGGAGATACGCAGTATTTT. It yields the protein CASSLEPSGSGDTQYF.

This clone was seen more than once but under ten times. The chain carries TRBV5-1 and TRBJ2-3; D is possibly TRBD2 (7 bases). Germline V gives CDR1 SGHRS, CDR2 YFSETQ. CDR3 size: 20 residues. V was shortened by 1 base and J by 1 base, with 25 bases between the two germline ends. The CDR3, as DNA: TGCGCCAGCAGCTTGCGAGCCCGTTTGGGGGGGGCCCGGGGCACAGATACGCAGTATTTT. This codes for CASSLRARLGGARGTDTQYF.

V and J are TRBV29-1 and TRBJ1-5; TRBD1 might be the D (6 bases). Between the trimmed V and J ends, which lost 4 bases and 0 bases, there was a span of 25 bases. The CDR3 contains 19 residues. The V gene's germline CDR1 is SQVTM and CDR2 ANQGSEA. CDR3: CSVVLGTERGAYSNQPQHF. The CDR3 nucleotides are TGCAGCGTTGTTTTGGGCACCGAGCGGGGGGCCTATAGCAATCAGCCCCAGCATTTT. Combining the CDR3 with reference TRBV29-1 and TRBJ1-5 gives the whole variable domain SAVISQKPSRDICQRGTSLTIQCQVDSQVTMMFWYRQQPGQSLTLIATANQGSEATYESGFVIDKFPISRPNLTFSTLTVSNMSPEDSSIYLCSVVLGTERGAYSNQPQHFGDGTRLSIL.

The chain is built from TRBV6-1 and TRBJ2-7; TRBD1 matches at 9 bases. J gave up 0 bases and V 6 bases, and 6 bases lay outside the gene matches. This CDR3 is built from 15 residues. Looked up from germline, CDR1 is MNHNS and CDR2 is SASEGT. CDR3 region: CASSPTGGASYEQYV. The CDR3 DNA reads as TGTGCCAGCAGCCCTACAGGGGGCGCCTCCTACGAGCAGTACGTC.

This clone is a singleton in its sample. The chain combines TRBV9 with TRBJ2-3; no clear D. Germline V gives CDR1 SGDLS, CDR2 YYNGEE. The V end was cut by 0 bases, the J end by 0 bases, with 5 bases between. The CDR3 is made up of 14 amino acids. The DNA of the CDR3 is TGTGCCAGCAGCGTAGACTTAAGCACAGATACGCAGTATTTT. Translation gives CASSVDLSTDTQYF.

The chain joins TRBV19 to TRBJ1-1, with D unclear. The V and J ends lost 9 bases and 3 bases respectively, with 14 bases between them. In germline, CDR1 is LNHDA, CDR2 SQIVND (reference sequence). This CDR3 contains 13 residues. CDR3 amino acids: CASRESGYTEAFF. CDR3 DNA sequence: TGTGCCAGCCGAGAGAGTGGTTACACTGAAGCTTTCTTT.

The DNA of the CDR3 is TGTGCCAGCAGTCGGCGCGGGGGAGGCACTGAAGCTTTCTTT. It yields the protein CASSRRGGGTEAFF. The J gene is TRBJ1-1, the V gene TRBV6-5; a weak D match, TRBD1 (5 bases). Trimming stripped 5 bases from V and 4 bases from J, with 14 bases between. The CDR3 runs to 14 residues. Germline V lookup: CDR1 MNHEY, CDR2 SVGAGI.

On this clone: Germline is not matched at one junction end, which may reflect a read error. The rearrangement uses TRBV7-7 and TRBJ2-3, with D tentatively TRBD2 (5 bases). The CDR3 is 13 residues long. Per the germline V gene, CDR1 is SSHAT and CDR2 is FNYEAQ (reference sequence). CDR3 sequence reads: CASSLGVADTQYF. The DNA of the CDR3 is TGTGCTAGCAGCTTGGGAGTGGCAGATACGCAGTATTTT.

This clone was observed a few times. The chain is built from TRBV28 and TRBJ2-3; D is possibly TRBD1 (5 bases). Germline lookup yields CDR1 MDHEN and CDR2 SYDVKM. This CDR3 has 15 residues. The V gene lost 8 bases and the J gene lost 2 bases, with 17 bases spanning the gap. CDR3 coding DNA: TGTGCCAGCCTCAGGGTGGCCAGCGCCACAGATACGCAGTATTTT. Its protein product is CASLRVASATDTQYF.

This chain uses TRBV18 with TRBJ2-2, with 11 bases identical to TRBD1. This CDR3 is built from 15 residues. The trim removed 3 bases at V and 3 bases at J, leaving 0 bases unmatched. Germline V gives CDR1 KGHSH, CDR2 LQKENI. The CDR3 region is CASSPGQGDTGELFF. Here the CDR3 DNA reads TGTGCCAGCTCACCGGGACAGGGGGACACCGGGGAGCTGTTTTTT.

The chain uses TRBV30 and TRBJ1-2; D perhaps matches TRBD1 (5 bases). The CDR3 loop spans 12 amino acids. Looked up from germline, CDR1 is GTSNPN and CDR2 is SVGIG (reference sequence). Trimming took off 4 bases at V and 8 bases at J, with 14 bases between the two ends. This CDR3 is CAWTTGGEGYTF. The CDR3 DNA is TGTGCCTGGACGACGGGGGGGGAGGGCTACACCTTC.

This clone was seen only a few times. This sequence joins TRBV7-3 and TRBJ2-2, with D possibly TRBD1 on 7 matching bases. This CDR3 region has 15 residues. Trimming cost V 4 bases and J 4 bases, with 13 bases left between them. CDR1 and CDR2 from the germline V gene are SGHTA and FQGTGA. CDR3 amino acids: CASSSNRGGTGELFF. CDR3 nucleotide sequence: TGTGCCAGCAGCTCTAACAGGGGAGGCACCGGGGAGCTGTTTTTT.

The CDR3 nucleotides read TGTGCCAGCAGTTTAGCGGGAGGGCCGACAGATACGCAGTATTTT. It specifies CASSLAGGPTDTQYF. The V call is TRBV28, the J call TRBJ2-3; 9 nucleotides match TRBD2. Germline V lookup: CDR1 MDHEN, CDR2 SYDVKM. V dropped 2 bases and J dropped 3; count of bases not matched to a gene: 3. The CDR3 consists of 15 residues.

This clone came up once. The J gene is TRBJ1-2, the V gene TRBV7-8; 11 nucleotides align to TRBD1. This CDR3 spans 21 amino acids. Trimming at V came to 5 bases and at J to 6 bases, leaving 26 bases not matched to a gene. Looked up from germline, CDR1 is SGHVS and CDR2 is FQNEAQ. The CDR3 protein is CASSRRRTGGERRGRGDGYTF. The DNA of the CDR3 is TGTGCCAGCAGCCGCCGGCGGACAGGGGGCGAGAGAAGGGGGAGGGGCGATGGCTACACCTTC.

J is TRBJ2-7 and V is TRBV5-6; D gene ambiguous. Germline CDR1 reads SGHDT; CDR2 reads YYEEEE. Trimming stripped 8 bases from V and 0 bases from J, with 12 bases between. This CDR3 has 13 amino acids. In nucleotides, the CDR3 is TGTGCCAGTTCTCTACGGAGCTCCTACGAGCAGTACTTC. It encodes CASSLRSSYEQYF.

The chain recombines TRBV5-4 with TRBJ2-3, with D perhaps TRBD2 (7 bases). The CDR3 extends over 16 amino acids. V was trimmed by 4 bases and J by 3 bases, leaving 18 bases between them. CDR1 and CDR2 from the germline V gene are SGHNT and YYREEE (reference sequence). In nucleotides, the CDR3 is TGTGCCAGCAGCCCTGAGGTGGGGGGGCTTACAGATACGCAGTATTTT. It codes for CASSPEVGGLTDTQYF.

V and J are TRBV5-1 and TRBJ2-1; tentatively, D is TRBD1 (5 bases). The V and J ends lost 2 bases and 8 bases respectively, with 14 bases between them. Germline V gene sequence: CDR1 SGHRS, CDR2 YFSETQ. The CDR3 sequence is 14 residues long. The CDR3 DNA reads TGCGCCAGCAGCTTTAACGGGCTAGGGGATGAGCAGTTCTTC. Its translation is CASSFNGLGDEQFF.